The 18 T cell receptor beta chains in this list originate from one sample, sequenced in a study of T-cell reconstitution after alpha-beta-depleted transplantation in children. Unique molecular identifiers were used in preparing the TCRbeta library. One entry per CDR3 protein, called by TCRdb with MiXCR from the PCR reads. In the table there are approximately 130,000 distinct CDR3 sequences, about a tenth of which are singletons. The input for sequencing was PBMCs, mostly from graft donor cells, taken 180 days after TCRalphabeta/CD19-depleted stem cell transplant. The receptor set was obtained from a girl in the first two years of life who had a stem cell transplant for combined immunodeficiency, so the T cells may come from the graft donor.

This clonotype was recorded at least ten times. V gene TRBV12-3 or TRBV12-4 combines with J gene TRBJ1-2, with 9 bases fitting TRBD1. The CDR3 covers 15 residues. Losses at the gene ends were 6 bases for V and 6 bases for J; bases not matched to a gene: 11. CDR3 sequence (DNA): TGTGCCAGCAGCAACACCCGGACAGGGGAGGATGGCTACACCTTC. Protein: CASSNTRTGEDGYTF.

This clonotype was seen a handful of times. The CDR3 protein is CSASPPLGQGAETQYF. As DNA, the CDR3 is TGCAGTGCTAGTCCACCGTTGGGACAGGGTGCCGAGACCCAGTACTTC. The gene calls are TRBV20-1 and TRBJ2-5, with 9 bases fitting TRBD1. The trim removed 3 bases at V and 5 bases at J, leaving 13 bases unmatched. Germline CDR1 and CDR2: DFQATT and SNEGSKA (reference sequence). The CDR3 contains 16 residues.

This clonotype was seen a few times. This chain connects TRBV10-3 to TRBJ2-7, with 10 bases aligning to TRBD2. The trim removed 6 bases at V and 3 bases at J, leaving 8 bases unmatched. Germline-derived CDR1 and CDR2 are ENHRY and SYGVKD. CDR3 length: 15 amino acids. The CDR3 region is CAIRGAGTSVYEQYF. In nucleotides, the CDR3 is TGTGCCATCAGGGGAGCCGGGACTAGCGTCTACGAGCAGTACTTC.

This clonotype was counted only a few times. The rearrangement joins TRBV28 to TRBJ1-4; D remains ambiguous. This CDR3 is built from 17 residues. V lost 2 bases and J lost 5, with 18 bases in between. Germline V lookup: CDR1 MDHEN, CDR2 SYDVKM. The chain's CDR3 is CASSLTVGGFLNEKLFF. The CDR3 coding sequence is TGTGCCAGCAGTTTAACCGTAGGAGGCTTTTTGAATGAAAAACTGTTTTTT.

J is TRBJ2-3 and V is TRBV29-1; 9 positions agree with TRBD2. Germline values: CDR1 SQVTM, CDR2 ANQGSEA. V dropped 7 bases and J dropped 5; count of bases not matched to a gene: 10. The CDR3 loop spans 14 amino acids. In nucleotides, the CDR3 is TGCAGCGCCTCCCCGGGACTAGCACAAGATACGCAGTATTTT. Translating gives CSASPGLAQDTQYF.

This clonotype was observed at least ten times. The chain uses TRBV5-6 and TRBJ2-5; a possible D gene is TRBD1 (6 bases). V dropped 0 bases and J dropped 3 bases, with 6 bases sitting between them. The V gene's germline CDR1 is SGHDT and CDR2 YYEEEE. This CDR3 has 13 amino acids. In DNA form, the CDR3 reads TGTGCCAGCAGCTTGGACAGGGAAGAGACCCAGTACTTC. Amino acid sequence: CASSLDREETQYF.

This clonotype occurred many times. The gene calls are TRBV5-1 and TRBJ2-7, with 7 bases aligning to TRBD1. The V and J ends lost 0 bases and 1 base, in that order; junction bases with no gene match: 1. Germline lookup yields CDR1 SGHRS and CDR2 YFSETQ. The CDR3 spans 14 residues. CDR3 sequence (DNA): TGCGCCAGCAGCTTGGGGGGACAGTCCTACGAGCAGTACTTC. It encodes CASSLGGQSYEQYF. Full variable domain (rest looked up from reference TRBV5-1 and TRBJ2-7): KAGVTQTPRYLIKTRGQQVTLSCSPISGHRSVSWYQQTPGQGLQFLFEYFSETQRNKGNFPGRFSGRQFSNSRSEMNVSTLELGDSALYLCASSLGGQSYEQYFGPGTRLTVT.

This clonotype has ten or more counts. The CDR3 loop reads CASSYSGAPKNIQYF. CDR3 in DNA: TGTGCCAGCAGTTATTCAGGGGCCCCTAAAAACATTCAGTACTTC. This rearrangement joins TRBV12-3 or TRBV12-4 to TRBJ2-4; tentatively, D is TRBD1 (6 bases). Trimming removed 4 bases at V and 4 bases at J, with 14 bases between. This CDR3 comprises 15 residues.

This clonotype has a handful of counts. The V gene is TRBV5-6, the J gene TRBJ2-1; the D gene is possibly TRBD2 (6 bases). CDR3 size: 14 residues. Deletions cut 7 bases from V and 0 bases from J, with 11 bases between. Looked up from germline, CDR1 is SGHDT and CDR2 is YYEEEE. CDR3 sequence (DNA): TGTGCCAGCTCGGGACTTCTCTCCTACAATGAGCAGTTCTTC. It encodes CASSGLLSYNEQFF. The full variable domain, its missing parts supplied by reference TRBV5-6 and TRBJ2-1, is DAGVTQSPTHLIKTRGQQVTLRCSPKSGHDTVSWYQQALGQGPQFIFQYYEEEERQRGNFPDRFSGHQFPNYSSELNVNALLLGDSALYLCASSGLLSYNEQFFGPGTRLTVL.

This chain connects TRBV12-3 or TRBV12-4 to TRBJ2-7, with 12 bases that match TRBD1. The CDR3 extends over 14 amino acids. J lost 4 bases, V lost 5 bases, and 3 bases had no gene match. The CDR3 nucleotides are TGTGCCAGCAGTGGGACAGGGGGCAGATACGAGCAGTACTTC. Translated, it gives CASSGTGGRYEQYF.

The V and J genes are TRBV5-1 and TRBJ1-1, with 7 bases lining up with TRBD1. CDR3 length: 14 amino acids. The V gene's germline CDR1 is SGHRS and CDR2 YFSETQ. The J segment lost 2 bases and the V segment lost 4 bases, leaving 5 bases of the junction unmatched. This CDR3 reads CASSIRQGNTEAFF. DNA of the CDR3: TGCGCCAGCAGCATTCGACAGGGAAACACTGAAGCTTTCTTT.

The chain combines TRBV15 with TRBJ1-5; 9 bases agree with TRBD1. The ends lost 4 bases at V and 1 base at J; junction bases unmatched: 17. Germline V lookup: CDR1 LNHNV, CDR2 YYDKDF (reference sequence). The CDR3 is made up of 20 amino acids. The CDR3 sequence: CATSTFGQGIIIKSNQPQHF. The DNA of the CDR3 is TGTGCCACCAGCACCTTTGGACAGGGGATAATTATTAAAAGCAATCAGCCCCAGCATTTT.

The chain is built from TRBV5-1 and TRBJ2-7; unclear D gene. The germline V and J ends were trimmed by 0 bases and 5 bases, with 6 bases remaining between them. The CDR3 is made up of 12 amino acids. Germline CDR1 SGHRS, CDR2 YFSETQ. CDR3 bases: TGCGCCAGCAGCTTGGGATTTGACGAGCAGTACTTC. As protein: CASSLGFDEQYF.

This clonotype was counted only a few times. V usage is TRBV6-4 and J usage is TRBJ2-5; D is uncertain. CDR3 size: 14 residues. The germline CDR1 and CDR2 sequences are MRHNA and SNTAGT. V was shortened by 4 bases and J by 2 bases, with 11 bases between the two germline ends. Here the CDR3 reads CASSVRFPQETQYF. In DNA form, the CDR3 reads TGTGCCAGCAGTGTCCGATTCCCTCAAGAGACCCAGTACTTC.

This clonotype has more than one count but fewer than ten. The CDR3 protein is CASSLAGDPYEQYF. The CDR3 nucleotides read TGTGCCAGCAGTTTAGCGGGGGATCCCTACGAGCAGTACTTC. The chain couples TRBV12-3 or TRBV12-4 to TRBJ2-7; the D gene could be TRBD1 or TRBD2 (5 bases each). V gave up 0 bases and J gave up 2 bases, with 8 bases separating them. This CDR3 contains 14 residues.

This clonotype was seen a few times. The chain carries TRBV29-1 and TRBJ2-1; the match to TRBD1 covers 7 bases. This CDR3 contains 14 residues. CDR1 is SQVTM and CDR2 is ANQGSEA in the germline V gene. The V gene end was trimmed by 4 bases and the J gene end by 8 bases; junction bases not matched to a gene: 11. The chain's CDR3 is CSVVKTGNRDEQFF. In DNA form, the CDR3 reads TGCAGCGTTGTGAAGACAGGGAACAGGGATGAGCAGTTCTTC.

This clonotype turned up a few times. The CDR3 DNA sequence: TGTGCCACCAGCAGAGTGGAAGGACTAGCGGGGATCCGTGAGCAGTTCTTC. Protein product: CATSRVEGLAGIREQFF. The genes are TRBV15 and TRBJ2-1, with 12 nucleotides matching TRBD2. Germline CDR1 reads LNHNV; CDR2 reads YYDKDF (reference sequence). The trim removed 1 base at V and 9 bases at J, leaving 10 bases unmatched. The CDR3 covers 17 residues.

This clonotype was recorded many times. J is TRBJ1-1 and V is TRBV9; a weak D match, TRBD1 (6 bases). Germline CDR1 reads SGDLS; CDR2 reads YYNGEE. V gave up 0 bases and J gave up 4 bases, with 10 bases separating them. This CDR3 spans 14 amino acids. The CDR3, as DNA: TGTGCCAGCAGCGTAGGTGGGGGCCCCACTGAAGCTTTCTTT. Its protein is CASSVGGGPTEAFF. The whole variable domain, remainder taken from reference TRBV9 and TRBJ1-1, is DSGVTQTPKHLITATGQRVTLRCSPRSGDLSVYWYQQSLDQGLQFLIQYYNGEERAKGNILERFSAQQFPDLHSELNLSSLELGDSALYFCASSVGGGPTEAFFGQGTRLTVV.